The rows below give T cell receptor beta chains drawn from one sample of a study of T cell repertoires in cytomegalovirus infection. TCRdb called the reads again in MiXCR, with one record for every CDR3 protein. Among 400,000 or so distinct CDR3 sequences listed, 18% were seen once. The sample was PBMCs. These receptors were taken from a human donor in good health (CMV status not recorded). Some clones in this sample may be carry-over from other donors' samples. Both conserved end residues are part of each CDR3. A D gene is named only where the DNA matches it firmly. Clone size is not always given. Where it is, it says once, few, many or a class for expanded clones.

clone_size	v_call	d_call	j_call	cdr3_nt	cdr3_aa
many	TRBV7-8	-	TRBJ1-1	TGTGCCAGCAGCTTAGGTCGGACTTACACTGAAGCTTTCTTT	CASSLGRTYTEAFF
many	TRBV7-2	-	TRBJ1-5	TGTGCCAGCAGCTTAGTCGGGGGGGTTGGTCAGCCCCAGCATTTT	CASSLVGGVGQPQHF
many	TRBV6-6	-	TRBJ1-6	TGTGCCAGCAGTTACTCCGGGACACGGGGTGGGAATTCACCCCTCCACTTT	CASSYSGTRGGNSPLHF
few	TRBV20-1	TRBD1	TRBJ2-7	TGCAGTGCTCTTCGACAGGGAACCGTAGGGTACTTC	CSALRQGTVGYF
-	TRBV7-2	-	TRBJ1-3	TGTGCCAGCAGCGCTCTGGGAAACACCATATATTTT	CASSALGNTIYF
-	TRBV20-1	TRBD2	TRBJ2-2	TGCAGTGCTCCTCCTGCGGGAGTCGGGAACACCGGGGAGCTGTTTTTT	CSAPPAGVGNTGELFF
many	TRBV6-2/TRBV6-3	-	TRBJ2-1	TGTGCCAGCATCTACCCGGGGAGGGGGAGACTGCGGAATGAGCAGTTCTTC	CASIYPGRGRLRNEQFF
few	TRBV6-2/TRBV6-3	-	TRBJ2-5	TGTGCCAGCAGCCGAAACAAGAGGGAGACCCAGTACTTC	CASSRNKRETQYF
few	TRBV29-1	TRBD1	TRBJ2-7	TGCAGCGTTGAAGCGAGGAGAGACAGGGGGTCCTACGAGCAGTACTTC	CSVEARRDRGSYEQYF
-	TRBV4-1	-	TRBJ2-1	TGCGCCAGCAGCGGACTTCCCCTTGGTGAGCAGTTCTTC	CASSGLPLGEQFF